This TCR beta chain was recovered during a study of CXCR3-negative and CXCR3-positive naive CD8 T cells. Across the whole study: Overall TRB read output was about 135 million, and each library contained about 1.5 +/- 0.3 million reads.

Study observations and caveats: For memory CD8+ cells diversity was much lower, but both naive subsets had comparably high diversity. CXCR3-positive naive cells had TRB CDR3s that were more hydrophobic than CXCR3-negative naive cells had. Naive CXCR3-positive and CXCR3-negative cells shared similar TRBV-TRBJ usage, unlike memory cells.

Note on this clonotype: Antigen: not known.

CDR3 length: 15 residues. The germline V gene has CDR1 SGHKS and CDR2 YYEKEE (reference sequence). TRB cDNA libraries were made by UMI-labeled 5' RACE. Following a re-call of the 5' RACE reads, TCRdb has one entry per CDR3 protein and lacks DNA. This repertoire comprises some 85,000 distinct CDR3 sequences; its ten largest clones make up approximately 0.53%. The V gene is TRBV5-5, the J gene TRBJ2-2; TCRdb returns TRBD1, unconfirmable since there is no DNA. Source material: naive CXCR3+ CD8+ T cells from blood. Subset here: CD45RO-CCR7+CD27+CD95- naive CD8+ T cells expressing CXCR3 (TNR3+). The sequence derives from a human donor in good health. Some clones in this sample may be carry-over from other donors' samples. The CDR3 sequence: CASSWVAGGTGELFF. The full variable domain, in which reference TRBV5-5 and TRBJ2-2 provide the parts outside the CDR3, is DAGVTQSPTHLIKTRGQQVTLRCSPISGHKSVSWYQQVLGQGPQFIFQYYEKEERGRGNFPDRFSARQFPNYSSELNVNALLLGDSALYLCASSWVAGGTGELFFGEGSRLTVL.